One T cell receptor (beta chain) is described in this entry. As yet, its antigen is unknown. This CDR3 has 13 amino acids. V was clipped by 5 bases and J by 5 bases, with 12 bases between them. Germline V lookup: CDR1 MNHNS, CDR2 SASEGT. This entry comes from a study of cytomegalovirus exposure and HLA in healthy donors. The PCR ran on 60 Vbeta and 13 Jbeta primers. The assay was immunoSEQ multiplex PCR, and TCRdb's table has in-frame clones only and misses some. The sample carries about 160,000 clones, around 83% recorded once. Study-level findings and limits: The authors assumed roughly uniform sequencing depth across donors for presence/absence analyses. Specificity of a few CMV-associated chains for CMV antigens was verified in vitro. Investigators reported 150 to 200 TCR beta chains as tied to cytomegalovirus. A likely sequencing artifact accounted for one observed cluster of highly shared sequence variants.

The chain joins TRBV6-1 to TRBJ2-5; tentative D call: TRBD2 (6 bases). Sequences were obtained from PBMCs. The receptor was isolated from a man younger than 35 in good health and CMV-seropositive. This chain's CDR3 is CASSPGLGETQYF. The DNA for the CDR3 is TGTGCCAGCAGTCCGGGACTGGGGGAGACCCAGTACTTC.